These T cell receptor beta chains were read from a single sample in a study of blood T cell repertoires in COVID-19. Only in-frame clones appear in the TCRdb table, and some are missing; sequencing was by immunoSEQ multiplex PCR. The sample records some 60,000 clones, around 83% being singletons. Sample: peripheral blood. Source of these receptors: a man aged 50-60 years with COVID-19, enrolled during active disease. CDR3s leave out the opening cysteine and the closing phenylalanine or tryptophan. D genes are given only for firm matches.

CDR3 protein: ASSLRGGEF
D gene: TRBD2
V gene: TRBV12-3/TRBV12-4

CDR3 protein: AGIGDTQY
D gene: -
V gene: TRBV5-3

CDR3 protein: ASRNDGQTSTDTQY
D gene: -
V gene: TRBV3-1/TRBV3-2

CDR3 protein: ASSPKITQNYGYT
D gene: -
V gene: TRBV18

CDR3 protein: ASRSTGVGYT
D gene: TRBD1
V gene: TRBV5-1

CDR3 protein: ASSVDITTNEKLF
D gene: -
V gene: TRBV9

CDR3 protein: ASSLEQSNQPQH
D gene: -
V gene: TRBV28

CDR3 protein: ASSNRMNTEAF
D gene: -
V gene: TRBV10-2

CDR3 protein: ASSSGGGTGSNYGYT
D gene: TRBD1
V gene: TRBV5-4

CDR3 protein: ASNPNLGGRGEAF
D gene: -
V gene: TRBV4-1

CDR3 protein: ATSDPRQGQETQY
D gene: TRBD1
V gene: TRBV24-1

CDR3 protein: ASSRYRGRDRTGANVLT
D gene: TRBD1
V gene: TRBV3-1/TRBV3-2

CDR3 protein: ASSLSGYTYEQY
D gene: -
V gene: TRBV7-6

CDR3 protein: ASRRENSYEQY
D gene: -
V gene: TRBV5-4

CDR3 protein: ASSSSPGQANFYEQY
D gene: TRBD1
V gene: TRBV18

CDR3 protein: ASSVRSRQF
D gene: -
V gene: TRBV7-2